This TCR beta chain was observed in a study of response to subunit inactivated influenza vaccine. This clonotype was found a few times. The antigen is unknown. TCRdb re-analysed the RT-PCR reads in MiXCR, keeping a single row per CDR3 protein. The table has around 490,000 distinct CDR3 sequences, 6% to 9% seen once. The V and J ends lost 6 bases and 7 bases, in that order; junction bases with no gene match: 7. The CDR3 length is 14 residues. The germline V gene has CDR1 DFQATT and CDR2 SNEGSKA (reference sequence). Broader study findings: That few new T cells are recruited by each seasonal influenza vaccination was the authors' suggestion.

The TCR originated in a man aged 50-75 years who received an inactivated influenza vaccine. The V gene is TRBV20-1, the J gene TRBJ1-6; 9 bases match TRBD1. The sample in question was PBMCs from blood, obtained about 24 months after vaccination. For the CDR3, the DNA is TGCAGTGCGCCACAACAGGGGGCGAATTCACCCCTCCACTTT. Protein: CSAPQQGANSPLHF.